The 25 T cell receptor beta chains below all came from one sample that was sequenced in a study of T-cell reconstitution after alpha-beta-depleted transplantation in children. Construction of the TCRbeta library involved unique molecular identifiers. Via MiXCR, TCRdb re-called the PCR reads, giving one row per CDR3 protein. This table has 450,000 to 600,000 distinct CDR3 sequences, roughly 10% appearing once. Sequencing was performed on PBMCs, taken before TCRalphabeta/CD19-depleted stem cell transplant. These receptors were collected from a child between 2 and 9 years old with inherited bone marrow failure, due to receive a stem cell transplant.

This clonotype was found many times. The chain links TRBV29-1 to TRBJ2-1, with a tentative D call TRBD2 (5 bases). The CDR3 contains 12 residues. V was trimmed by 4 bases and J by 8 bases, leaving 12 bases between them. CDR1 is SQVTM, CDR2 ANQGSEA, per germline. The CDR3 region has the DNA TGCAGCGTTGCCCTTTCCGGGGATGAGCAGTTCTTC. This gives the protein CSVALSGDEQFF.

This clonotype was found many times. CDR3 residues: CSARGSMEVNTGELFF. DNA for the CDR3: TGCAGTGCCAGGGGATCGATGGAAGTGAACACCGGGGAGCTGTTTTTT. The rearrangement links TRBV20-1 to TRBJ2-2, with D perhaps TRBD1 (6 bases). Deletions cut 6 bases from V and 1 base from J, with 18 bases between. The CDR3 contains 16 residues. From germline, CDR1 is DFQATT and CDR2 SNEGSKA (reference sequence).

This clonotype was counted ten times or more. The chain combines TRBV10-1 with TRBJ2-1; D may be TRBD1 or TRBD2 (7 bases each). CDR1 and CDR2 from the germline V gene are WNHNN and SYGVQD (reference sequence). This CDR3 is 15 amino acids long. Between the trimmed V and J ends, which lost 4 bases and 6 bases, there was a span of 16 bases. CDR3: CASSVTSGTVNEQFF. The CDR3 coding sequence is TGCGCCAGCAGTGTTACCAGCGGGACAGTCAATGAGCAGTTCTTC.

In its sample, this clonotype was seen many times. CDR3 residues: CSVGRDRAYEQYF. The CDR3 DNA reads as TGCAGCGTTGGCCGGGACAGGGCCTACGAGCAGTACTTC. The chain recombines TRBV29-1 with TRBJ2-7; 9 nucleotides align to TRBD1. This CDR3 spans 13 amino acids. The junction had 3 bases not matched to a gene; V was cut back by 4 bases and J by 2 bases. CDR1 SQVTM and CDR2 ANQGSEA come from the germline V gene.

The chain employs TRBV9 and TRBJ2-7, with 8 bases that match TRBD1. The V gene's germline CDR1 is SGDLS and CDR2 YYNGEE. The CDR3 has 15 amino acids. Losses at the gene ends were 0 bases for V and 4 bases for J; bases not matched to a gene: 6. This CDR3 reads CASSVAGGGMYEQYF. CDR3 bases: TGTGCCAGCAGCGTAGCAGGGGGCGGTATGTACGAGCAGTACTTC.

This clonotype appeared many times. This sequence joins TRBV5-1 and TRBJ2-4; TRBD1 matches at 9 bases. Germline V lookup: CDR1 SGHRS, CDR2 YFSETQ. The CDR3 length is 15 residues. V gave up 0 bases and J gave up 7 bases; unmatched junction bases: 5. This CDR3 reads CASSLGDRAGNIQYF. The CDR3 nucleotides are TGCGCCAGCAGCTTGGGGGACAGGGCTGGTAACATTCAGTACTTC. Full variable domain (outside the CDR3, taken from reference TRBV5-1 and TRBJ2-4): KAGVTQTPRYLIKTRGQQVTLSCSPISGHRSVSWYQQTPGQGLQFLFEYFSETQRNKGNFPGRFSGRQFSNSRSEMNVSTLELGDSALYLCASSLGDRAGNIQYFGAGTRLSVL.

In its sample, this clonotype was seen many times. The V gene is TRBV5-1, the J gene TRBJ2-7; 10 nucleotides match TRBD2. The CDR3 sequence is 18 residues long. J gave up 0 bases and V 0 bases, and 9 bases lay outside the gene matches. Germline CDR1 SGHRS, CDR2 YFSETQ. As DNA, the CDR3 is TGCGCCAGCAGCTTGGAGAGAGCGGGAGGGCCCACCTCCTACGAGCAGTACTTC. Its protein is CASSLERAGGPTSYEQYF.

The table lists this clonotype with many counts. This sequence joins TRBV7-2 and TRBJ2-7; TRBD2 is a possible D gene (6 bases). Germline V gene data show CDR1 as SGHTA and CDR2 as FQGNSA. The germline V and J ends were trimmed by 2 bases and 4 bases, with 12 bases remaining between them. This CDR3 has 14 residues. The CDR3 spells CASSLMRTTYEQYF. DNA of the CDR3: TGTGCCAGCAGCTTAATGCGGACTACGTACGAGCAGTACTTC.

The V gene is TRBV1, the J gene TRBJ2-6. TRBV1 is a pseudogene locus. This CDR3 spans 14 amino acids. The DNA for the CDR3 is TGCACCAGCAGCCCATACTCTGGGGCCAACGTCCTGACTTTC. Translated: CTSSPYSGANVLTF.

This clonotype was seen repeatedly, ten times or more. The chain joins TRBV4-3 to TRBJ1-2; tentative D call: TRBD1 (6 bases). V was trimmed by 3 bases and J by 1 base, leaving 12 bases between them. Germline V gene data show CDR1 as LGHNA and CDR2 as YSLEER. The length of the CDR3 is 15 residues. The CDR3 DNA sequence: TGCGCCAGCAGCCAGGGGGCTTTTGTTAACTATGGCTACACCTTC. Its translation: CASSQGAFVNYGYTF.

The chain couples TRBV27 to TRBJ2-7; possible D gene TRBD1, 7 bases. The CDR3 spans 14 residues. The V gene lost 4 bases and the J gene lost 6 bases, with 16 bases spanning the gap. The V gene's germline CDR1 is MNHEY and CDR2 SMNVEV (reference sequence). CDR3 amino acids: CASSSSTGRREQYF. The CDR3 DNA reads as TGTGCCAGCAGTTCCTCGACAGGGAGGCGCGAGCAGTACTTC.

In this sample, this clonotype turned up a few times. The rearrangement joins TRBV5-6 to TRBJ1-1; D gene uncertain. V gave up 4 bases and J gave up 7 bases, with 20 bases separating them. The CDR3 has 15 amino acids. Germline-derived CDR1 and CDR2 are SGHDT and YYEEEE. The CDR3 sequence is CASSIGGFGEGEAFF. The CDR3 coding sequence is TGTGCCAGCAGCATCGGCGGGTTCGGAGAGGGTGAAGCTTTCTTT.

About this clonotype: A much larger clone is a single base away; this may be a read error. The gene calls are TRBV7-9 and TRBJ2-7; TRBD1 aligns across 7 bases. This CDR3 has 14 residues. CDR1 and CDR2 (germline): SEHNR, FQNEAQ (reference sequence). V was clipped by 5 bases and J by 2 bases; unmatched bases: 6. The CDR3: CASSRLGTAYEQYF. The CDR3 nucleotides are TGTGCCAGCAGCCGCCTCGGGACAGCCTACGAGCAGTACTTC.

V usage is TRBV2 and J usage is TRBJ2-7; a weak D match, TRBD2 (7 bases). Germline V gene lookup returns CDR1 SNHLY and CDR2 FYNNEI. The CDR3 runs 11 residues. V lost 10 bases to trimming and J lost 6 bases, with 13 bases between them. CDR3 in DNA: TGTGCCACTCAACGGGGGGCCGAGCAGTACTTC. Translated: CATQRGAEQYF.

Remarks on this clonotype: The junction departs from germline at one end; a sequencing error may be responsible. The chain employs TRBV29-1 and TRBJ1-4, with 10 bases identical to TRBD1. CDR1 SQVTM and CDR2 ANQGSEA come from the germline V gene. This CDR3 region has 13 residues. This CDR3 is CSASGQGNEKLLF. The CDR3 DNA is TGCAGCGCCTCGGGACAGGGGAATGAAAAACTGCTTTTT.

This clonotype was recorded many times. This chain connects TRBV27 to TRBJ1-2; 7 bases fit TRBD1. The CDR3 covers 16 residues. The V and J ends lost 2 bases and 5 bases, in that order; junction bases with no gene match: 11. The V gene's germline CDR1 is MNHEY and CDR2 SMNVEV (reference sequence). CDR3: CASSLTGQAGAYGYTF. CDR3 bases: TGTGCCAGCAGTTTAACAGGACAGGCTGGAGCTTATGGCTACACCTTC.

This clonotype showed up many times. The CDR3 loop reads CASSPLAGALGEQFF. The CDR3 DNA reads as TGTGCCAGCAGCCCACTAGCGGGAGCCCTCGGTGAGCAGTTCTTC. The chain joins TRBV3-1 to TRBJ2-1; 11 nucleotides line up with TRBD2. The ends lost 4 bases at V and 9 bases at J; junction bases unmatched: 8. Germline V gene sequence: CDR1 LGHDT, CDR2 YNNKEL (reference sequence). There are 15 residues in the CDR3.

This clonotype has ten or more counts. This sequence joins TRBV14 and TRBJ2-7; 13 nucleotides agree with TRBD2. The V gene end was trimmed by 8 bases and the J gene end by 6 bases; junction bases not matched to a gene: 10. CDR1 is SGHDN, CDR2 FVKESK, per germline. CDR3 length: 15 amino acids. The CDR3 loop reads CASAGLAGRVGEQYF. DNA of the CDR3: TGTGCCAGCGCGGGACTAGCGGGGAGAGTGGGCGAGCAGTACTTC.

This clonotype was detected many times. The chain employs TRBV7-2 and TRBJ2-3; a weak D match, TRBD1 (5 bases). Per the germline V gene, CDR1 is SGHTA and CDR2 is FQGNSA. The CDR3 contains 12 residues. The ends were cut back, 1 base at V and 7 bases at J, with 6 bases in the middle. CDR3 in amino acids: CASSLVGHTQYF. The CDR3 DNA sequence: TGTGCCAGCAGCTTAGTGGGGCATACGCAGTATTTT. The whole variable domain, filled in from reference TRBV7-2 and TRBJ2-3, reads GAGVSQSPSNKVTEKGKDVELRCDPISGHTALYWYRQSLGQGLEFLIYFQGNSAPDKSGLPSDRFSAERTGGSVSTLTIQRTQQEDSAVYLCASSLVGHTQYFGPGTRLTVL.

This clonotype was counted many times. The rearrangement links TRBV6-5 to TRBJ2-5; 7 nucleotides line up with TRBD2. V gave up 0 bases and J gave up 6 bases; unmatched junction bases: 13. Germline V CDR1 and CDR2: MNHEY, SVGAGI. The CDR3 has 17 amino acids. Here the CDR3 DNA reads TGTGCCAGCAGTTACTCGATGCTAGCGGCTCACGAACAGACCCAGTACTTC. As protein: CASSYSMLAAHEQTQYF.

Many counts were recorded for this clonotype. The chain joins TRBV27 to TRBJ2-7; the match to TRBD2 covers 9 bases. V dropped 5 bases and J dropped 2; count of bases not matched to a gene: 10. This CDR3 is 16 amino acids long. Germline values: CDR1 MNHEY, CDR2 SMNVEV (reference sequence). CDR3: CASSPSSGNGPYEQYF. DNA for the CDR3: TGTGCCAGCAGTCCATCTAGCGGGAACGGTCCCTACGAGCAGTACTTC.

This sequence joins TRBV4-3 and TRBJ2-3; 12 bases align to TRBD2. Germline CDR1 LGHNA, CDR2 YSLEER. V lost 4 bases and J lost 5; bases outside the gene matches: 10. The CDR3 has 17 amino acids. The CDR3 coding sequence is TGCGCCAGCAGCCCCTCTGAGACTAGCGGGGGTGGAGATACGCAGTATTTT. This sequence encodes CASSPSETSGGGDTQYF.

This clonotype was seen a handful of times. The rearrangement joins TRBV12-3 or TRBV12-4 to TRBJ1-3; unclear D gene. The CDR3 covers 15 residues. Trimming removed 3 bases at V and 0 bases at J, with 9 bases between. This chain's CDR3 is CASSLARSSGNTIYF. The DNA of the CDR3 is TGTGCCAGCAGTTTGGCACGGAGCTCTGGAAACACCATATATTTT.

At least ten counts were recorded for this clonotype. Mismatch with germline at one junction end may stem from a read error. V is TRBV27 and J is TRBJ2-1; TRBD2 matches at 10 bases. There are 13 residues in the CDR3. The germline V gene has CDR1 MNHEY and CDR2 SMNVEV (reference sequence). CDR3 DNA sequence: TGCGCCAGCAGCTTACTAGCGGGAAATGAGCAGTTCTTC. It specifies CASSLLAGNEQFF.

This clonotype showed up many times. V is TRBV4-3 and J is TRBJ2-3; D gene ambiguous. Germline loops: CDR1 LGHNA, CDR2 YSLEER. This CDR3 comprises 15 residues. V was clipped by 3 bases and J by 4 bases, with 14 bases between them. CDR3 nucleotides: TGCGCCAGCAGCCAGGTGTTGGGTTTGGCAGATACGCAGTATTTT. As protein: CASSQVLGLADTQYF.